What follows are 18 T cell receptor beta chains derived from one specimen sequenced in a study of CD8 T cells in ankylosing spondylitis. A single record per CDR3 protein comes from TCRdb applying MiXCR to the 5' RACE reads. The sample has 150,000 to 200,000 distinct CDR3 sequences, 30% to 35% seen once. The sequenced material came from synovial fluid, either unsorted or a sorted T cell fraction (not recorded which). The receptors originated from a male donor with ankylosing spondylitis.

A few counts support this clonotype. This chain joins TRBV20-1 and TRBJ2-1, with 9 bases matching TRBD2. With 5 bases clipped from V and 0 bases from J, the junction kept 2 bases outside the gene matches. The germline V gene encodes CDR1 DFQATT and CDR2 SNEGSKA (reference sequence). This CDR3 is 14 amino acids long. CDR3 loop: CSAASGISYNEQFF. CDR3 sequence (DNA): TGCAGTGCTGCTAGCGGGATCTCCTACAATGAGCAGTTCTTC.

V and J are TRBV25-1 and TRBJ2-1, with a weak D call TRBD1 (6 bases). The CDR3 has 14 residues. CDR1 MGHDK and CDR2 SYGVNS come from the germline V gene. Trimming shortened V by 2 bases and J by 5 bases, and 10 bases separated the two germline ends. The CDR3 DNA is TGTGCCAGCAGTGAACAGGGGTTGCACAATGAGCAGTTCTTC. Translated, it gives CASSEQGLHNEQFF.

This sequence joins TRBV12-3 or TRBV12-4 and TRBJ1-5; TRBD1 agrees at 7 bases. V was pared by 3 bases and J by 9 bases, with 11 bases of the junction left unmatched. There are 15 residues in the CDR3. CDR3 in amino acids: CASSLRQGGAGPQHF. Written as DNA, the CDR3 is TGTGCCAGCAGTTTGCGGCAGGGGGGTGCCGGGCCCCAGCATTTT.

The J gene is TRBJ1-5, the V gene TRBV3-1; a weak D match, TRBD1 (6 bases). This CDR3 comprises 14 residues. V lost 3 bases, J lost 5 bases, and 11 bases lay in between. Per the germline V gene, CDR1 is LGHDT and CDR2 is YNNKEL (reference sequence). The CDR3 sequence is CASSHWGGDQPQHF. The DNA for the CDR3 is TGTGCCAGCAGCCATTGGGGGGGCGATCAGCCCCAGCATTTT.

This clonotype was counted between two and nine times. The gene calls are TRBV20-1 and TRBJ2-7; possible D gene TRBD1, 7 bases. Germline V gene sequence: CDR1 DFQATT, CDR2 SNEGSKA (reference sequence). V was pared by 5 bases and J by 0 bases, with 17 bases between. The CDR3 runs 15 residues. In nucleotides, the CDR3 is TGCAGTGCTGAACGTGGGCGGGACAGCTCCTACGAGCAGTACTTC. It codes for CSAERGRDSSYEQYF.

This chain uses TRBV2 with TRBJ1-2; perhaps TRBD1 as D (6 bases). This CDR3 contains 13 residues. Germline values: CDR1 SNHLY, CDR2 FYNNEI. Trimming shortened V by 4 bases and J by 3 bases, and 9 bases separated the two germline ends. The CDR3 sequence: CASSGTEDYGYTF. The CDR3 bases are TGTGCCAGCAGTGGGACAGAGGACTATGGCTACACCTTC. The full variable domain, its missing parts supplied by reference TRBV2 and TRBJ1-2, is EPEVTQTPSHQVTQMGQEVILRCVPISNHLYFYWYRQILGQKVEFLVSFYNNEISEKSEIFDDQFSVERPDGSNFTLKIRSTKLEDSAMYFCASSGTEDYGYTFGSGTRLTVV.

This clonotype was recorded at least ten times. V is TRBV30 and J is TRBJ1-2; 7 bases fit TRBD1. Trimming cost V 8 bases and J 8 bases; bases outside gene matches: 8. CDR3 length: 11 amino acids. Germline V CDR1 and CDR2: GTSNPN, SVGIG (reference sequence). In DNA, the CDR3 is TGTGCCGGGGGGTTACAGGGGGGCTACACCTTC. Residues: CAGGLQGGYTF.

The chain employs TRBV11-1 and TRBJ2-1; D might be TRBD2 (6 bases). This CDR3 is built from 14 residues. CDR1 SGHAT and CDR2 FQDESV come from the germline V gene (reference sequence). The V gene lost 1 base and the J gene lost 7 bases, with 11 bases spanning the gap. CDR3 DNA sequence: TGTGCCAGCAGCTTAGTTGCCGGGAGTAATGAGCAGTTCTTC. This encodes CASSLVAGSNEQFF.

This clonotype is medium-sized. Here the CDR3 DNA reads TGCGCCAGCAGCCCTTCCAGGGAGGATGGCTACACCTTC. Protein product: CASSPSREDGYTF. J is TRBJ1-2 and V is TRBV4-3; D might be TRBD1 (5 bases). The CDR3 totals 13 residues. CDR1 is LGHNA and CDR2 is YSLEER in the germline V gene. V was pared by 4 bases and J by 6 bases, with 12 bases between.

This chain links TRBV5-1 with TRBJ2-3; D not resolved. CDR3 length: 14 residues. Germline V lookup: CDR1 SGHRS, CDR2 YFSETQ. V shed 1 base and J shed 2 bases, with 8 bases lying between them. In DNA, the CDR3 is TGCGCCAGCAGCTTGACTCTCCCCACAGATACGCAGTATTTT. Translating it yields CASSLTLPTDTQYF.

The chain couples TRBV28 to TRBJ2-3; 7 positions match TRBD2. From germline, CDR1 is MDHEN and CDR2 SYDVKM. V dropped 11 bases and J dropped 0; count of bases not matched to a gene: 8. This CDR3 has 14 residues. CDR3 loop: CALGGETSTDTQYF. The CDR3 DNA follows: TGTGCCCTGGGGGGGGAAACTAGCACAGATACGCAGTATTTT.

Details on this clonotype: A much larger clone is a single base away; this may be a read error. V is TRBV7-8 and J is TRBJ1-3; unclear D gene. The CDR3 consists of 15 residues. Per germline, CDR1 SGHVS and CDR2 FQNEAQ. Written as DNA, the CDR3 is TGTGCCAGCAGCTCGGACGGTCGCTCTGGAAACATCATATATTTT. Translating gives CASSSDGRSGNIIYF.

The chain recombines TRBV20-1 with TRBJ2-1; TRBD2 matches at 7 bases. The CDR3 contains 15 residues. Germline CDR1 and CDR2: DFQATT and SNEGSKA (reference sequence). V shed 3 bases, J shed 2 bases, and the junction held 7 bases outside the gene matches. CDR3 in DNA: TGCAGTGCTAGGACAGCCGGACTAGCCTACAATGAGCAGTTCTTC. Its translation is CSARTAGLAYNEQFF.

This clonotype was detected many times. The gene calls are TRBV5-6 and TRBJ2-1, with 13 positions matching TRBD2. Germline CDR1 reads SGHDT; CDR2 reads YYEEEE. The length of the CDR3 is 16 residues. V shed 3 bases, J shed 6 bases, and the junction held 6 bases outside the gene matches. CDR3 protein: CASSSGLAGVSNEQFF. The CDR3 nucleotides read TGTGCCAGCAGCTCAGGACTAGCGGGAGTCAGCAATGAGCAGTTCTTC.

This clonotype was seen at least ten times. The V and J genes are TRBV11-3 and TRBJ2-2, with 8 positions matching TRBD2. CDR1 SGHNT and CDR2 YENEEA come from the germline V gene. The CDR3 is made up of 17 amino acids. With 5 bases clipped from V and 1 base from J, the junction kept 9 bases outside the gene matches. This CDR3 reads CASSPGGLAVNTGELFF. The CDR3 DNA is TGTGCCAGCAGCCCGGGGGGGCTAGCGGTGAACACCGGGGAGCTGTTTTTT.

This clonotype was found a few times. CDR3 nucleotide sequence: TGTGCCAGCCAAGGACAGGCCGATTCACCCCTCCACTTT. Translation gives CASQGQADSPLHF. The rearrangement joins TRBV7-9 to TRBJ1-6; TRBD1 aligns across 7 bases. This CDR3 contains 13 residues. V was pared by 8 bases and J by 8 bases, with 6 bases of the junction left unmatched. The germline CDR1 and CDR2 sequences are SEHNR and FQNEAQ (reference sequence).

This clonotype has a handful of counts. The V gene is TRBV24-1, the J gene TRBJ1-5; D is unclear. V shed 4 bases and J shed 10 bases, with 16 bases lying between them. There are 14 residues in the CDR3. CDR1 is KGHDR and CDR2 is SFDVKD in the germline V gene. Here the CDR3 DNA reads TGTGCCACCAGTGACCAAGAAACTATCGGTCCCCAGCATTTT. It is translated as CATSDQETIGPQHF.

A single count supports this clonotype. The chain carries TRBV3-1 and TRBJ2-3; D unresolved. V lost 2 bases to trimming and J lost 7 bases, with 7 bases between them. Germline assignment: CDR1 LGHDT and CDR2 YNNKEL (reference sequence). This CDR3 region has 12 residues. This CDR3 reads CASSQLRNTQYF. Here the CDR3 DNA reads TGTGCCAGCAGCCAATTACGGAATACGCAGTATTTT.